Sequencing of this TCR beta chain was carried out in a study of technical replicates of blood from a handful of donors. V was clipped by 6 bases and J by 2 bases; unmatched bases: 9. The length of the CDR3 is 16 residues. Germline V gene lookup returns CDR1 SGHVS and CDR2 FNYEAQ. Libraries were prepared by immunoSEQ multiplex PCR; TCRdb keeps only in-frame clonotypes and omits some of them. Among tens of thousands of clones listed, under 95% were seen once. Sequencing was performed on T cells isolated from PBMCs. The chain combines TRBV7-6 with TRBJ1-5; 8 bases are a match to TRBD1. The clonotype originates from a human donor in good health. Here the CDR3 DNA reads TGTGCCAGCAGTTCGGCAGGGGGCTGGGGCAATCAGCCCCAGCATTTT. It specifies CASSSAGGWGNQPQHF.